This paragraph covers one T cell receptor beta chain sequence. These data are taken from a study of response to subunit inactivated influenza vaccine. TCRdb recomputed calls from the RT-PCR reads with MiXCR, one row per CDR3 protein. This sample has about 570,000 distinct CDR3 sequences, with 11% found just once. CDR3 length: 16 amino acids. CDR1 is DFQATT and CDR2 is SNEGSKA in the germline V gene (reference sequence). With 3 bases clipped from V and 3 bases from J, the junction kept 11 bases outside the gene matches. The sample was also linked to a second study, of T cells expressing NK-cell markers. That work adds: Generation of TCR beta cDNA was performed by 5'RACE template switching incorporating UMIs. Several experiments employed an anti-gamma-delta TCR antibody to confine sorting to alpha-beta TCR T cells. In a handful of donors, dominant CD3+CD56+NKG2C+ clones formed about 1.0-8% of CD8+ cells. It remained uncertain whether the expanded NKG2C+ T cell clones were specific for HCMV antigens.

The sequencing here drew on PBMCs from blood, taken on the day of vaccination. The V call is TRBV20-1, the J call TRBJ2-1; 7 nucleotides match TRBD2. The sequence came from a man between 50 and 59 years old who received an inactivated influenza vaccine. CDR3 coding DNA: TGCAGTGCTAGGTGGTGGGAGCGGGAAGTCTACAATGAGCAGTTCTTC. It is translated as CSARWWEREVYNEQFF.